Given below is one TCR beta chain in context. The sample belongs to a study of blood T cell repertoires in COVID-19. Looking at the study overall: From the United States, Italy and Spain came samples of acute and convalescent COVID-19.

Assay: immunoSEQ multiplex PCR; the TCRdb copy retains only in-frame clones and omits some. The sample carries about 410,000 clones, around nine tenths recorded once. The CDR3 is made up of 13 amino acids. The junction had 5 bases not matched to a gene; V was cut back by 7 bases and J by 3 bases. Germline V lookup: CDR1 MNHEY, CDR2 SVGAGI. This chain links TRBV6-5 with TRBJ1-1; 7 bases fit TRBD1. Sequenced material: peripheral blood. This clonotype was obtained from a woman in her thirties or forties with COVID-19, enrolled during active disease. This chain's CDR3 is CASIGQAHTEAFF. The CDR3 nucleotides read TGTGCCAGCATTGGACAGGCCCACACTGAAGCTTTCTTT.